This TCR beta chain is from a study of blood T cells in healthy people across ages. The use of a sample-barcoded 5' primer and a J-beta primer mix characterized a second PCR of roughly 6 to 11 cycles. At least 3 million CDR3-containing paired-end reads were obtained per sample. TCRdb re-derived calls from the 5' RACE reads in MiXCR, one entry per CDR3 protein. The table shows about 830,000 distinct CDR3 sequences, with nearly 60% occurring only once. This receptor was obtained from a man younger than 40 in good health. The specimen sequenced was blood.

CDR3 nucleotides: TGTGCCAGCAGCTTAGTAGGGGGATCGTTGCGACTTTCATGGCAAGAGACCCAGTACTTC. Its translation is CASSLVGGSLRLSWQETQYF. The chain recombines TRBV11-2 with TRBJ2-5; a possible D gene is TRBD1 (6 bases). V was trimmed by 1 base and J by 2 bases, leaving 26 bases between them. This CDR3 spans 20 amino acids. Germline V gene sequence: CDR1 SGHAT, CDR2 FQNNGV. Variable domain in full (rest from reference TRBV11-2 and TRBJ2-5): EAGVAQSPRYKIIEKRQSVAFWCNPISGHATLYWYQQILGQGPKLLIQFQNNGVVDDSQLPKDRFSAERLKGVDSTLKIQPAKLEDSAVYLCASSLVGGSLRLSWQETQYFGPGTRLLVL.